The 32 T cell receptor beta chains listed next were all sequenced from one sample in a study of shared clonotypes between healthy human individuals. Clones were sequenced by immunoSEQ multiplex PCR, and TCRdb holds only the in-frame ones, with some missing. The sample has about half a million clones; approximately 82% are singletons. The sample taken for sequencing was PBMCs. The source is a woman between 40 and 50 years old in good health. Some clones in this sample may be carry-over from other donors' samples.

The V and J genes are TRBV5-4 and TRBJ2-7; TRBD2 agrees at 10 bases. V gave up 2 bases and J gave up 5 bases; unmatched junction bases: 10. CDR1 is SGHNT and CDR2 is YYREEE in the germline V gene (reference sequence). The CDR3 length is 16 residues. CDR3: CASSLASGSINHEQYF. The CDR3 DNA is TGTGCCAGCAGCTTAGCTAGCGGGAGCATCAACCACGAGCAGTACTTC.

To note about this clone: Other DNA sequences of this sample code for an identical CDR3. The genes are TRBV19 and TRBJ2-7, with a possible D match to TRBD1 (6 bases). The CDR3 extends over 13 amino acids. The V end was cut by 4 bases, the J end by 1 base, with 8 bases between. Per germline, CDR1 LNHDA and CDR2 SQIVND (reference sequence). Here the CDR3 DNA reads TGTGCCAGTAGTACGCAGGGGTCCTACGAGCAGTACTTC. Translating it yields CASSTQGSYEQYF.

The chain carries TRBV28 and TRBJ2-5; perhaps TRBD2 as D (7 bases). The germline V gene has CDR1 MDHEN and CDR2 SYDVKM. CDR3 length: 15 residues. V was shortened by 5 bases and J by 5 bases, with 18 bases between the two germline ends. CDR3 in amino acids: CASSPPGGLRETQYF. CDR3 nucleotides: TGTGCCAGCAGTCCGCCCGGGGGGCTCAGGGAGACCCAGTACTTC. The variable domain in full, with the rest retrieved from reference TRBV28 and TRBJ2-5, is DVKVTQSSRYLVKRTGEKVFLECVQDMDHENMFWYRQDPGLGLRLIYFSYDVKMKEKGDIPEGYSVSREKKERFSLILESASTNQTSMYLCASSPPGGLRETQYFGPGTRLLVL.

The gene calls are TRBV19 and TRBJ2-5; a weak D match, TRBD1 (6 bases). V was trimmed by 7 bases and J by 0 bases, leaving 12 bases between them. This CDR3 is built from 14 residues. In germline, CDR1 is LNHDA, CDR2 SQIVND (reference sequence). In nucleotides, the CDR3 is TGTGCCAGTACCCACAGACAGGACCAAGAGACCCAGTACTTC. Amino acid sequence: CASTHRQDQETQYF.

CDR3 in amino acids: CASSQLLDNEQFF. The CDR3 DNA sequence: TGCGCCAGCAGCCAACTTCTCGACAATGAGCAGTTCTTC. V gene TRBV4-3 combines with J gene TRBJ2-1; D call uncertain. The CDR3 spans 13 residues. V was shortened by 2 bases and J by 5 bases, with 7 bases between the two germline ends. Germline V CDR1 and CDR2: LGHNA, YSLEER.

The gene calls are TRBV28 and TRBJ2-7; unclear D gene. This CDR3 region has 14 residues. V lost 4 bases and J lost 0, with 10 bases in between. Germline CDR1 reads MDHEN; CDR2 reads SYDVKM. The CDR3 sequence: CASSSLDGSYEQYF. CDR3 nucleotides: TGTGCCAGCAGTTCCCTGGACGGCTCCTACGAGCAGTACTTC.

This clone was counted between two and nine times. V and J are TRBV6-1 and TRBJ1-1; D uncertain. Trimming removed 8 bases from V and 5 bases from J, with 15 bases in between. The CDR3 extends over 13 amino acids. Germline V lookup: CDR1 MNHNS, CDR2 SASEGT. The CDR3 DNA sequence: TGTGCCAGCGGGTTTCGGGGAATTACTGAAGCTTTCTTT. It encodes CASGFRGITEAFF.

This clone was counted only a few times. The CDR3 sequence: CASSRSGTRDTEAFF. CDR3 bases: TGCGCCAGCAGCAGATCCGGGACCCGGGACACTGAAGCTTTCTTT. The chain has TRBV5-1 and TRBJ1-1; possibly TRBD1 for D (5 bases). Germline CDR1 and CDR2: SGHRS and YFSETQ. This CDR3 spans 15 amino acids. V lost 4 bases and J lost 3, with 16 bases in between.

The V gene is TRBV5-1, the J gene TRBJ2-7; the D gene is possibly TRBD1 (6 bases). Deletions cut 6 bases from V and 0 bases from J, with 16 bases between. The CDR3 runs to 15 residues. Germline CDR1 reads SGHRS; CDR2 reads YFSETQ. This chain's CDR3 is CASNVDSSSSYEQYF. DNA of the CDR3: TGCGCCAGCAACGTGGACAGTTCAAGCTCCTACGAGCAGTACTTC.

The V gene is TRBV7-9, the J gene TRBJ1-5; unclear D gene. Germline V gene data show CDR1 as SEHNR and CDR2 as FQNEAQ (reference sequence). The V end lost 1 base, the J end lost 5 bases, and 6 bases lay between the germline ends. This CDR3 is built from 13 residues. The CDR3 coding sequence is TGTGCCAGCAGCTTAGGGGCCGATCAGCCCCAGCATTTT. It specifies CASSLGADQPQHF.

The CDR3 sequence is CASSPAPWAYEQYF. The CDR3 nucleotides read TGTGCCAGCAGCCCTGCCCCTTGGGCCTACGAGCAGTACTTC. The chain uses TRBV27 and TRBJ2-7; D gene uncertain. The CDR3 is 14 residues long. Looked up from germline, CDR1 is MNHEY and CDR2 is SMNVEV (reference sequence). V lost 6 bases and J lost 2, with 14 bases in between.

This rearrangement joins TRBV18 to TRBJ1-4; perhaps TRBD1 as D (5 bases). The germline V gene has CDR1 KGHSH and CDR2 LQKENI. CDR3 length: 14 amino acids. V was cut by 2 bases and J by 5 bases, with 9 bases left in between. CDR3 loop: CASSPSDRNEKLFF. DNA for the CDR3: TGTGCCAGCTCACCAAGCGACAGAAATGAAAAACTGTTTTTT.

The rearrangement uses TRBV9 and TRBJ2-7; D possibly corresponds to TRBD2 (6 bases). V was shortened by 0 bases and J by 2 bases, with 15 bases between the two germline ends. CDR3 length: 16 amino acids. CDR1 is SGDLS and CDR2 is YYNGEE in the germline V gene. CDR3 loop: CASSVGGLGGAYEQYF. The DNA for the CDR3 is TGTGCCAGCAGCGTAGGGGGGTTAGGAGGGGCCTACGAGCAGTACTTC.

This clone was observed a single time. The gene calls are TRBV7-2 and TRBJ2-1; TRBD2 agrees at 8 bases. The CDR3 has 15 amino acids. The germline V gene encodes CDR1 SGHTA and CDR2 FQGNSA. The trim removed 1 base at V and 8 bases at J, leaving 7 bases unmatched. CDR3 DNA sequence: TGTGCCAGCAGCTTAGGGGGGACTAGTATCTATGAGCAGTTCTTC. As protein: CASSLGGTSIYEQFF. The full variable domain, with the rest looked up from reference TRBV7-2 and TRBJ2-1, is GAGVSQSPSNKVTEKGKDVELRCDPISGHTALYWYRQSLGQGLEFLIYFQGNSAPDKSGLPSDRFSAERTGGSVSTLTIQRTQQEDSAVYLCASSLGGTSIYEQFFGPGTRLTVL.

The V gene is TRBV10-3, the J gene TRBJ1-1, with D maybe TRBD1 (6 bases). V was pared by 7 bases and J by 0 bases, with 12 bases between. The CDR3 length is 14 residues. Germline loops: CDR1 ENHRY, CDR2 SYGVKD. In nucleotides, the CDR3 is TGTGCCATCAAAGCGGACAGTTTGAACACTGAAGCTTTCTTT. Translated, it gives CAIKADSLNTEAFF.

This clone was counted only a few times. The chain links TRBV5-1 to TRBJ2-3; TRBD1 matches at 9 bases. CDR1 is SGHRS, CDR2 YFSETQ, per germline. This CDR3 spans 14 amino acids. Trimming cost V 5 bases and J 1 base; bases outside gene matches: 2. The DNA for the CDR3 is TGCGCCAGCAGGAGGGACAGGGGCACAGATACGCAGTATTTT. Residues: CASRRDRGTDTQYF.

This clone was seen a few times. This rearrangement joins TRBV6-5 to TRBJ1-1; D ambiguous. The CDR3 loop spans 13 amino acids. CDR1 is MNHEY, CDR2 SVGAGI, per germline. Between the trimmed V and J ends, which lost 6 bases and 1 base, there was a span of 9 bases. The CDR3, as DNA: TGTGCCAGCAGACGCCAGAGGAACACTGAAGCTTTCTTT. Protein product: CASRRQRNTEAFF.

The J gene is TRBJ2-2, the V gene TRBV15, with TRBD1 as a possible D gene (5 bases). There are 16 residues in the CDR3. V shed 0 bases and J shed 4 bases, with 12 bases lying between them. Germline V lookup: CDR1 LNHNV, CDR2 YYDKDF (reference sequence). The chain's CDR3 is CATSRDGRAGTGELFF. CDR3 nucleotide sequence: TGTGCCACCAGCAGAGATGGCAGGGCAGGCACCGGGGAGCTGTTTTTT.

This clone was observed many times. In nucleotides, the CDR3 is TGTGCCATCAGTGAGTCCGGGGACAGCGGGTTGGATACGCAGTATTTT. Its translation is CAISESGDSGLDTQYF. The chain joins TRBV10-3 to TRBJ2-3, with D possibly matching TRBD1 (7 bases). V was pared by 0 bases and J by 6 bases, with 16 bases between. The germline V gene encodes CDR1 ENHRY and CDR2 SYGVKD. The CDR3 has 16 residues.

V is TRBV7-2 and J is TRBJ2-7, with D possibly matching TRBD2 (5 bases). In germline, CDR1 is SGHTA, CDR2 FQGNSA. V lost 5 bases, J lost 2 bases, and 13 bases lay in between. The CDR3 is made up of 14 amino acids. CDR3 region: CASSRTRITYEQYF. DNA for the CDR3: TGTGCCAGCAGCCGAACTAGGATCACCTACGAGCAGTACTTC.

The rearrangement links TRBV19 to TRBJ1-5; no reliable D call. Germline V gene sequence: CDR1 LNHDA, CDR2 SQIVND (reference sequence). With 1 base removed from V and 6 bases from J, the gap between germline ends came to 16 bases. This CDR3 spans 16 amino acids. The CDR3 here is CASSIVLHPGGQPQHF. As DNA, the CDR3 is TGTGCCAGTAGTATAGTCTTACACCCTGGTGGTCAGCCCCAGCATTTT.

The chain couples TRBV27 to TRBJ2-4; the match to TRBD1 covers 9 bases. CDR1 MNHEY and CDR2 SMNVEV come from the germline V gene (reference sequence). J was trimmed by 6 bases and V by 5 bases; bases with no gene match: 5. The CDR3 covers 14 residues. The CDR3 DNA reads as TGTGCCAGCAGTCTGCGACAGGGGGTAAACATTCAGTACTTC. Protein product: CASSLRQGVNIQYF.

This sequence joins TRBV7-9 and TRBJ2-1; D remains unclear. Germline CDR1 SEHNR, CDR2 FQNEAQ (reference sequence). V was shortened by 1 base and J by 0 bases, with 13 bases between the two germline ends. This CDR3 is 17 amino acids long. The CDR3 sequence is CASSLVGLTSSYNEQFF. In DNA form, the CDR3 reads TGTGCCAGCAGCTTAGTCGGTCTAACCAGCTCCTACAATGAGCAGTTCTTC.

In its sample, this clone was seen once. This chain joins TRBV9 and TRBJ1-2; 8 bases agree with TRBD1. The trim removed 4 bases at V and 5 bases at J, leaving 10 bases unmatched. Germline assignment: CDR1 SGDLS and CDR2 YYNGEE. The CDR3 runs 15 residues. CDR3 in amino acids: CASSLDRVMGYGYTF. In DNA form, the CDR3 reads TGTGCCAGCAGCTTGGACAGGGTGATGGGGTATGGCTACACCTTC.

The rearrangement uses TRBV5-4 and TRBJ2-1, with D possibly matching TRBD1 (5 bases). Deletions cut 4 bases from V and 2 bases from J, with 13 bases between. This CDR3 contains 15 residues. Per germline, CDR1 SGHNT and CDR2 YYREEE (reference sequence). DNA for the CDR3: TGTGCCAGCAGCCCCCAGGGTCTGGCCTACAATGAGCAGTTCTTC. The encoded protein is CASSPQGLAYNEQFF.

The CDR3 coding sequence is TGTGCCAGCAGCCCGGAGCGGACAGATACGCAGTATTTT. Its translation is CASSPERTDTQYF. The chain has TRBV7-2 and TRBJ2-3, with a tentative D call TRBD2 (5 bases). CDR3 length equals 13 residues. Trimming removed 5 bases from V and 3 bases from J, with 9 bases in between. Looked up from germline, CDR1 is SGHTA and CDR2 is FQGNSA.

The J gene is TRBJ1-2, the V gene TRBV19; D gene ambiguous. Germline CDR1 LNHDA, CDR2 SQIVND (reference sequence). The ends were cut back, 5 bases at V and 0 bases at J, with 10 bases in the middle. This CDR3 contains 14 residues. The CDR3 loop is CASSLGPTNYGYTF. The CDR3 DNA follows: TGTGCCAGTAGTCTTGGACCTACTAACTATGGCTACACCTTC.

In this sample, this clone turned up once. This rearrangement joins TRBV7-8 to TRBJ2-1; 11 positions match TRBD2. With V trimmed by 0 bases and J by 14 bases, 9 bases remained unmatched. The germline V gene encodes CDR1 SGHVS and CDR2 FQNEAQ. This CDR3 has 15 residues. DNA for the CDR3: TGTGCCAGCAGCTTAGCAGGGAAACTAGCGGGAGTTAAGTTCTTC. Amino acid sequence: CASSLAGKLAGVKFF.

The gene calls are TRBV5-4 and TRBJ1-1, with TRBD1 identical over 7 bases. The germline gives CDR1 SGHNT, CDR2 YYREEE (reference sequence). The CDR3 is 15 amino acids. V lost 3 bases to trimming and J lost 1 base; unmatched junction nucleotides: 6. CDR3 coding DNA: TGTGCCAGCAGCTCCTCAGGGGGTCGGAACACTGAAGCTTTCTTT. This encodes CASSSSGGRNTEAFF.

A few counts support this clone. The sample has other DNA sequences that encode this CDR3 too. The chain recombines TRBV5-1 with TRBJ2-7, with D perhaps given as TRBD1 or TRBD2 (5 bases each). V lost 4 bases and J lost 2, with 10 bases in between. CDR3 size: 13 residues. Per the germline V gene, CDR1 is SGHRS and CDR2 is YFSETQ. The CDR3 sequence: CASSRDRPYEQYF. The CDR3 DNA sequence: TGCGCCAGCAGCCGGGACCGGCCCTACGAGCAGTACTTC.

The chain combines TRBV30 with TRBJ1-5; D possibly corresponds to TRBD1 (5 bases). CDR1 is GTSNPN, CDR2 SVGIG, per germline (reference sequence). The CDR3 has 13 residues. V lost 4 bases, J lost 5 bases, and 12 bases lay in between. CDR3 amino acids: CAWTPGGDQPQHF. In DNA, the CDR3 is TGTGCCTGGACCCCTGGGGGTGATCAGCCCCAGCATTTT.

V gene TRBV6-5 combines with J gene TRBJ2-7, with TRBD1 identical over 11 bases. The germline CDR1 and CDR2 sequences are MNHEY and SVGAGI. The length of the CDR3 is 15 residues. With V trimmed by 5 bases and J by 4 bases, 7 bases remained unmatched. Written as DNA, the CDR3 is TGTGCCAGCAGTCGGGGGGGACAGGGGGTTTACGAGCAGTACTTC. This codes for CASSRGGQGVYEQYF.